The rows below give T cell receptor beta chains drawn from one sample of a study of spatial heterogeneity in lung cancer. One entry per CDR3 protein, called by TCRdb with MiXCR from the 5' RACE reads. This sample has over 25,000 distinct CDR3 sequences; around 7.4% occur once, and the top ten carry roughly a quarter. The sequenced sample was lung tumor tissue, obtained at surgery. The receptors derive from a male donor with early-stage non-small cell lung cancer. CDR3s include the opening cysteine and the closing phenylalanine or tryptophan. The D gene is left open where the match is weak. Clone size is given for some rows only: seen once, a few or many times, or a class if the clone is expanded.

v_gene: TRBV7-2; len: 16; j_gene: TRBJ2-2; d_gene: -; abundance: -; CDR3aa: CASSLSAGFSAGELFF; CDR3nt: TGTGCCAGCAGCTTATCGGCGGGTTTTTCAGCCGGGGAGCTGTTTTTT
v_gene: TRBV18; len: 13; j_gene: TRBJ2-4; d_gene: -; abundance: few; CDR3aa: CASSPFLGDIQYF; CDR3nt: TGTGCCAGCTCACCGTTCCTTGGGGACATTCAGTACTTC
v_gene: TRBV6-1; len: 16; j_gene: TRBJ2-3; d_gene: -; abundance: many; CDR3aa: CASSALGQRSTDTQYF; CDR3nt: TGTGCCAGCAGTGCCCTAGGACAGAGGAGCACAGATACGCAGTATTTT
v_gene: TRBV6-2/TRBV6-3; len: 17; j_gene: TRBJ2-7; d_gene: -; abundance: -; CDR3aa: CASSTEGIILFSYEQYF; CDR3nt: TGTGCCAGCAGTACGGAGGGGATTATTCTCTTCTCCTACGAGCAGTACTTC
v_gene: TRBV7-8; len: 14; j_gene: TRBJ2-1; d_gene: TRBD1; abundance: few; CDR3aa: CASSLRTGNNEQFF; CDR3nt: TGTGCCAGCAGCCTCCGGACAGGGAACAATGAGCAGTTCTTC
v_gene: TRBV2; len: 15; j_gene: TRBJ1-5; d_gene: TRBD1; abundance: -; CDR3aa: CTSRAGGGGNQPQHF; CDR3nt: TGCACCAGCAGAGCAGGGGGAGGAGGCAATCAGCCCCAGCATTTT
v_gene: TRBV7-9; len: 15; j_gene: TRBJ1-1; d_gene: -; abundance: many; CDR3aa: CASSTYSGGGTEAFF; CDR3nt: TGTGCCAGCAGCACCTACAGTGGCGGAGGCACTGAAGCTTTCTTT
v_gene: TRBV3-1; len: 18; j_gene: TRBJ2-1; d_gene: TRBD2; abundance: -; CDR3aa: CASSQVRAGGPFYNEQFF; CDR3nt: TGTGCCAGCAGCCAAGTCCGAGCGGGGGGGCCTTTCTACAATGAGCAGTTCTTC
v_gene: TRBV28; len: 17; j_gene: TRBJ1-3; d_gene: -; abundance: many; CDR3aa: CASSFPPGEGSGNTIYF; CDR3nt: TGTGCCAGCAGTTTCCCTCCAGGGGAGGGCTCTGGAAACACCATATATTTT
v_gene: TRBV7-2; len: 15; j_gene: TRBJ2-1; d_gene: TRBD1; abundance: many; CDR3aa: CASSPQGAIYNEQFF; CDR3nt: TGTGCCAGCAGCCCTCAGGGGGCGATCTACAATGAGCAGTTCTTC
v_gene: TRBV3-1; len: 15; j_gene: TRBJ2-1; d_gene: TRBD2; abundance: few; CDR3aa: CASSQDGGAVNEQFF; CDR3nt: TGTGCCAGCAGCCAAGACGGGGGGGCGGTCAATGAGCAGTTCTTC
v_gene: TRBV3-1; len: 13; j_gene: TRBJ2-7; d_gene: -; abundance: many; CDR3aa: CASSLLQGYEQYF; CDR3nt: TGTGCCAGCAGCCTCCTACAGGGATACGAGCAGTACTTC
v_gene: TRBV5-5; len: 14; j_gene: TRBJ2-3; d_gene: TRBD1; abundance: -; CDR3aa: CASSSRTGTDTQYF; CDR3nt: TGTGCCAGCAGCTCCCGGACAGGGACAGATACGCAGTATTTT
v_gene: TRBV19; len: 17; j_gene: TRBJ1-2; d_gene: TRBD1; abundance: -; CDR3aa: CASSRTGSTHRNYGYTF; CDR3nt: TGTGCCAGTAGTAGGACAGGGTCCACTCACAGGAACTATGGCTACACCTTC
v_gene: TRBV10-3; len: 13; j_gene: TRBJ2-7; d_gene: TRBD1; abundance: many; CDR3aa: CAISDYSGGEQYF; CDR3nt: TGTGCCATCAGTGATTACTCAGGGGGCGAGCAGTACTTC
v_gene: TRBV6-6; len: 15; j_gene: TRBJ2-3; d_gene: TRBD1; abundance: few; CDR3aa: CASSYPDRGKDTQYF; CDR3nt: TGTGCCAGCAGTTACCCCGACAGGGGAAAAGATACGCAGTATTTT
v_gene: TRBV27; len: 18; j_gene: TRBJ1-6; d_gene: -; abundance: many; CDR3aa: CASSQTGLSSSYNSPLHF; CDR3nt: TGTGCCAGCAGTCAAACGGGACTTTCAAGCTCCTATAATTCACCCCTCCACTTT
v_gene: TRBV12-3/TRBV12-4; len: 14; j_gene: TRBJ1-1; d_gene: TRBD1; abundance: -; CDR3aa: CASGWDRANTEAFF; CDR3nt: TGTGCCAGCGGGTGGGACAGGGCGAACACTGAAGCTTTCTTT
v_gene: TRBV7-6; len: 16; j_gene: TRBJ2-7; d_gene: TRBD1; abundance: many; CDR3aa: CASSLKQGTLSYEQYF; CDR3nt: TGTGCCAGCAGCTTAAAACAGGGGACCCTCTCCTACGAGCAGTACTTC
v_gene: TRBV20-1; len: 14; j_gene: TRBJ2-5; d_gene: -; abundance: many; CDR3aa: CSARADSYQETQYF; CDR3nt: TGCAGTGCTAGAGCGGACTCGTACCAAGAGACCCAGTACTTC
v_gene: TRBV6-2/TRBV6-3; len: 10; j_gene: TRBJ1-2; d_gene: -; abundance: -; CDR3aa: CASGDYGYTF; CDR3nt: TGTGCCAGTGGAGATTATGGCTACACCTTC
v_gene: TRBV2; len: 15; j_gene: TRBJ1-5; d_gene: -; abundance: few; CDR3aa: CASTLQGGGKQPQHF; CDR3nt: TGTGCCAGCACTCTCCAAGGTGGGGGCAAACAGCCCCAGCATTTT
v_gene: TRBV5-5; len: 14; j_gene: TRBJ1-3; d_gene: -; abundance: few; CDR3aa: CASSLFQRGNTIYF; CDR3nt: TGTGCCAGCAGCTTGTTTCAGCGCGGAAACACCATATATTTT
v_gene: TRBV6-5; len: 15; j_gene: TRBJ2-5; d_gene: TRBD1; abundance: many; CDR3aa: CASSYLGQGGETQYF; CDR3nt: TGTGCCAGCAGTTACCTGGGACAGGGGGGGGAGACCCAGTACTTC
v_gene: TRBV5-6; len: 16; j_gene: TRBJ2-3; d_gene: TRBD2; abundance: many; CDR3aa: CASSLSGTSGGDTQYF; CDR3nt: TGTGCCAGCAGCTTGTCCGGGACTAGCGGGGGAGATACGCAGTATTTT
v_gene: TRBV6-1; len: 18; j_gene: TRBJ2-2; d_gene: -; abundance: -; CDR3aa: CASSESLRDIANNGELFF; CDR3nt: TGTGCCAGCAGTGAAAGTCTCCGGGACATAGCAAACAACGGGGAGCTGTTTTTT
v_gene: TRBV4-1; len: 14; j_gene: TRBJ2-1; d_gene: -; abundance: many; CDR3aa: CASSPLGVRNEQFF; CDR3nt: TGCGCCAGCAGCCCCCTTGGAGTTAGGAATGAGCAGTTCTTC
v_gene: TRBV10-3; len: 17; j_gene: TRBJ2-2; d_gene: -; abundance: many; CDR3aa: CAISDPVAGGGHGELFF; CDR3nt: TGTGCCATCAGTGACCCCGTGGCAGGGGGAGGGCACGGGGAGCTGTTTTTT
v_gene: TRBV4-2; len: 17; j_gene: TRBJ2-3; d_gene: TRBD2; abundance: many; CDR3aa: CASSQDLSGGAADTQYF; CDR3nt: TGTGCCAGCAGCCAAGATCTTAGCGGGGGGGCCGCAGATACGCAGTATTTT
v_gene: TRBV12-3/TRBV12-4; len: 16; j_gene: TRBJ1-6; d_gene: TRBD1; abundance: many; CDR3aa: CASSLRSDRVSSPLHF; CDR3nt: TGTGCCAGCAGTTTAAGGTCCGACAGGGTATCATCACCCCTCCACTTT
v_gene: TRBV27; len: 13; j_gene: TRBJ1-6; d_gene: -; abundance: many; CDR3aa: CASSRTYNSPLHF; CDR3nt: TGTGCCAGCAGCCGCACCTATAATTCACCCCTCCACTTT
v_gene: TRBV12-3/TRBV12-4; len: 15; j_gene: TRBJ2-2; d_gene: TRBD2; abundance: -; CDR3aa: CASSPRERGTGELFF; CDR3nt: TGTGCCAGCAGTCCACGGGAGCGGGGCACCGGGGAGCTGTTTTTT
v_gene: TRBV7-2; len: 15; j_gene: TRBJ1-2; d_gene: TRBD1; abundance: -; CDR3aa: CANSPFQGVDYGYTF; CDR3nt: TGTGCCAACAGCCCTTTCCAGGGGGTCGACTATGGCTACACCTTC
v_gene: TRBV27; len: 16; j_gene: TRBJ2-1; d_gene: TRBD2; abundance: many; CDR3aa: CASSTTAGAFYNEQFF; CDR3nt: TGTGCCAGCAGTACCACAGCGGGGGCCTTCTACAATGAGCAGTTCTTC
v_gene: TRBV28; len: 15; j_gene: TRBJ2-3; d_gene: TRBD1; abundance: many; CDR3aa: CASSSYRGSGDTQYF; CDR3nt: TGTGCCAGCAGTTCATACAGGGGATCAGGCGATACGCAGTATTTT
v_gene: TRBV7-7; len: 13; j_gene: TRBJ1-1; d_gene: -; abundance: many; CDR3aa: CASSQGAGTEAFF; CDR3nt: TGTGCCAGCAGCCAAGGGGCGGGCACTGAAGCTTTCTTT
v_gene: TRBV6-5; len: 14; j_gene: TRBJ2-3; d_gene: -; abundance: -; CDR3aa: CASSYTYATDTQYF; CDR3nt: TGTGCCAGCAGTTACACTTATGCCACAGATACGCAGTATTTT
v_gene: TRBV7-9; len: 14; j_gene: TRBJ2-5; d_gene: -; abundance: many; CDR3aa: CASTRSEDQETQYF; CDR3nt: TGTGCCAGCACCCGGTCAGAAGACCAAGAGACCCAGTACTTC
v_gene: TRBV5-5; len: 16; j_gene: TRBJ2-2; d_gene: -; abundance: many; CDR3aa: CASSSRQIANTGELFF; CDR3nt: TGTGCCAGCAGCTCAAGGCAGATCGCGAACACCGGGGAGCTGTTTTTT
v_gene: TRBV7-9; len: 13; j_gene: TRBJ1-1; d_gene: TRBD1; abundance: many; CDR3aa: CASSRGQGTEAFF; CDR3nt: TGTGCCAGCAGCCGCGGACAGGGGACTGAAGCTTTCTTT
v_gene: TRBV7-2; len: 13; j_gene: TRBJ1-5; d_gene: -; abundance: many; CDR3aa: CASSRDSNQPQHF; CDR3nt: TGTGCCAGCAGCCGGGATAGCAATCAGCCCCAGCATTTT